Below, 8 T cell receptor beta chains from the same sample are listed, as sequenced in a study of T cells in localized non-small cell lung cancer. The assay was immunoSEQ multiplex PCR, and TCRdb's table has in-frame clones only and misses some. Of about 77,000 clones listed, more than 75% are singletons. Material: peripheral blood, obtained before any cancer treatment. These receptors all stem from a woman aged 35-75 years with stage I squamous cell lung carcinoma.

The CDR3 protein is CASSEKGHTFF. DNA of the CDR3: TGTGCCAGCAGTGAAAAAGGTCACACTTTCTTT. The J gene is TRBJ1-1, the V gene TRBV6-1; D remains ambiguous. The CDR3 length is 11 residues. The V end lost 2 bases, the J end lost 12 bases, and 10 bases lay between the germline ends. Germline lookup yields CDR1 MNHNS and CDR2 SASEGT.

The rearrangement uses TRBV5-6 and TRBJ2-3; D could derive from TRBD1 or TRBD2 (5 bases each). The CDR3 extends over 12 amino acids. V gave up 3 bases and J gave up 14 bases, with 16 bases separating them. Germline V lookup: CDR1 SGHDT, CDR2 YYEEEE. The CDR3 DNA sequence: TGTGCCAGCAGCTATTCCGGGACCAACGGGTATTTT. Protein product: CASSYSGTNGYF.

The chain combines TRBV10-3 with TRBJ1-6; D may be TRBD1 (5 bases). V lost 4 bases to trimming and J lost 8 bases, with 9 bases between them. This CDR3 is built from 13 residues. CDR1 is ENHRY, CDR2 SYGVKD, per germline. In nucleotides, the CDR3 is TGTGCCATCAGTGGCCAGGGTGATTCACCCCTCCACTTT. Protein: CAISGQGDSPLHF.

The rearrangement uses TRBV6-5 and TRBJ1-1; D gene uncertain. Trimming removed 7 bases from V and 4 bases from J, with 10 bases in between. The CDR3 spans 12 residues. The germline V gene has CDR1 MNHEY and CDR2 SVGAGI. This CDR3 is CASKAGPTEAFF. The CDR3 DNA sequence: TGTGCCAGCAAGGCAGGCCCCACTGAAGCTTTCTTT.

The chain links TRBV7-2 to TRBJ2-5, with D possibly being TRBD1 or TRBD2 (5 bases each). V lost 1 base to trimming and J lost 4 bases, with 7 bases between them. The CDR3 consists of 13 residues. Germline V gives CDR1 SGHTA, CDR2 FQGNSA. CDR3 region: CASSLGGRETQYF. The CDR3 bases are TGTGCCAGCAGCTTAGGGGGACGAGAGACCCAGTACTTC.

This chain joins TRBV6-7 and TRBJ2-7; D is unclear. TRBV6-7 is labeled an ORF, and its function is uncertain. V lost 6 bases to trimming and J lost 3 bases, with 18 bases between them. This CDR3 has 15 residues. The CDR3: CASSPTWTPFYEQYF. The CDR3 DNA reads as TGTGCCAGCAGCCCAACTTGGACCCCCTTCTACGAGCAGTACTTC.

On this clone itself: Other DNA sequences in the sample encode the same CDR3. V is TRBV5-1 and J is TRBJ1-1, with D possibly matching TRBD1 (5 bases). Between the trimmed V and J ends, which lost 1 base and 3 bases, there was a span of 7 bases. This CDR3 spans 13 amino acids. Germline lookup yields CDR1 SGHRS and CDR2 YFSETQ. The CDR3 DNA is TGCGCCAGCAGCTTGTTGGGGGACACTGAAGCTTTCTTT. Translated, it gives CASSLLGDTEAFF.

V is TRBV5-6 and J is TRBJ1-1; D may be TRBD1 (6 bases). Trimming removed 4 bases from V and 1 base from J, with 20 bases in between. CDR3 length: 17 residues. CDR1 and CDR2 (germline): SGHDT, YYEEEE. CDR3 sequence reads: CASSNLRTTGRNTEAFF. The CDR3 coding sequence is TGTGCCAGCAGCAACCTTAGGACGACAGGTCGGAACACTGAAGCTTTCTTT. The whole variable domain, filled in from reference TRBV5-6 and TRBJ1-1, reads DAGVTQSPTHLIKTRGQQVTLRCSPKSGHDTVSWYQQALGQGPQFIFQYYEEEERQRGNFPDRFSGHQFPNYSSELNVNALLLGDSALYLCASSNLRTTGRNTEAFFGQGTRLTVV.